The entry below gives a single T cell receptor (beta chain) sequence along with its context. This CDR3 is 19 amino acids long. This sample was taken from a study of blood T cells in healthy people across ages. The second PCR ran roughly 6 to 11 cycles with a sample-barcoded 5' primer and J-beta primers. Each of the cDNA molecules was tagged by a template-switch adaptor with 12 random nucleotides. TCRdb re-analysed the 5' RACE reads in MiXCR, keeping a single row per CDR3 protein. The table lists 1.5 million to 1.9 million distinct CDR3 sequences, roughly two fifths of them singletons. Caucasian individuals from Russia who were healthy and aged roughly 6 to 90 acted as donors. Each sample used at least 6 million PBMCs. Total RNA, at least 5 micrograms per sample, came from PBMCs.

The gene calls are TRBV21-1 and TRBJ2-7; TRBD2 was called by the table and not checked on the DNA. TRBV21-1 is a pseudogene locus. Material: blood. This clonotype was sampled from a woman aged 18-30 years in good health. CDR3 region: CASSKAVDSGLRATYEQYF. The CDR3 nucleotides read TGTGCCAGCAGCAAAGCCGTAGATAGCGGGCTCCGCGCTACCTACGAGCAGTACTTC.